This T cell receptor beta chain was sequenced in a study of T cell changes during pregnancy in multiple sclerosis. The germline V gene has CDR1 LNHDA and CDR2 SQIVND (reference sequence). V gave up 5 bases and J gave up 4 bases; unmatched junction bases: 8. CDR3 length equals 15 residues. Profiled with immunoSEQ multiplex PCR; TCRdb holds only in-frame clones, not every one. The table shows about 100,000 clones, with 85% to 95% occurring only once. This clone has only one observation. The clonotype comes from a female donor in good health, enrolled as a control in a pregnancy study. This chain joins TRBV19 and TRBJ1-3; 7 nucleotides agree with TRBD1. Sequencing was performed on peripheral blood, taken in the third trimester of pregnancy. The CDR3 here is CASSLQGMGGNTIYF. The CDR3 nucleotides are TGTGCCAGTAGTCTACAGGGGATGGGAGGAAACACCATATATTTT.